This T cell receptor (beta chain) appears in the sequencing data of a study of OX40 agonist ivuxolimab in advanced cancers. Turning to the study itself: Patients treated during dose escalation were battling hepatocellular carcinoma, melanoma, renal cell or head and neck cancer. Partial responses were recorded for three patients, including one with hepatocellular carcinoma and two with cutaneous melanoma.

Germline CDR1 and CDR2: KGHSH and LQKENI. The CDR3 has 13 amino acids. The ends were cut back, 3 bases at V and 3 bases at J, with 8 bases in the middle. Only in-frame clones appear in the TCRdb table, and some are missing; sequencing was by immunoSEQ multiplex PCR. In the table there are fewer than 70,000 clones, around 93% of which are singletons. The chain joins TRBV18 to TRBJ1-1; possibly TRBD1 for D (6 bases). The source of this sequence is an adult with an advanced solid tumor such as melanoma, head and neck, liver or kidney cancer. The starting material was CD4+ or CD8+ T cells sorted from blood, obtained in a trial of the OX40 agonist ivuxolimab. CDR3 DNA sequence: TGTGCCAGCTCACCGGACAGTCACACTGAAGCTTTCTTT. The encoded protein is CASSPDSHTEAFF.